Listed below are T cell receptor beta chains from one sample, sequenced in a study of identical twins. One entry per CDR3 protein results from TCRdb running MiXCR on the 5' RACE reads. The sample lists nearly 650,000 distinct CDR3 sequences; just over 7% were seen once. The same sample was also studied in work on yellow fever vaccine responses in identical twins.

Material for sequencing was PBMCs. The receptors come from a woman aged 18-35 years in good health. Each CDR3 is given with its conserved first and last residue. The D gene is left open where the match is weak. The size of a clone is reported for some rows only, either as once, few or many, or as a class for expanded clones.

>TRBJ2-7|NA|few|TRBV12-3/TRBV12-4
CASSSNPGEQYF
TGTGCCAGCAGCTCTAACCCGGGGGAGCAGTACTTC
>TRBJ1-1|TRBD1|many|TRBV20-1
CSARDWTGPGTEAFF
TGCAGTGCTAGAGATTGGACAGGACCGGGCACTGAAGCTTTCTTT
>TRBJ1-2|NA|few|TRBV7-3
CASSPRGGANYGYTF
TGTGCCAGCAGCCCCCGGGGAGGAGCTAACTATGGCTACACCTTC
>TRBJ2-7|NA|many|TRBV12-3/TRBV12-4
CASSSNSDRNYEQYF
TGTGCCAGCAGTTCAAACTCCGACAGGAACTACGAGCAGTACTTC
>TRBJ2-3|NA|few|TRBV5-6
CASSFWWGNSDTQYF
TGTGCCAGCAGCTTCTGGTGGGGGAACTCAGATACGCAGTATTTT
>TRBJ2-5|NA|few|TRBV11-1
CASSPWTVVGETQYF
TGTGCCAGCAGCCCGTGGACAGTCGTCGGGGAGACCCAGTACTTC
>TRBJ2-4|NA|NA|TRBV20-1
CSARSRSGIQYF
TGCAGTGCTCGAAGTAGGTCCGGCATTCAGTACTTC
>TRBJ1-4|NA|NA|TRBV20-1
CSATRATGEKLFF
TGCAGTGCTACAAGAGCGACTGGGGAAAAACTGTTTTTT
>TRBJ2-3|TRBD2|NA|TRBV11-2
CASSLDRGRVTDTQYF
TGTGCCAGCAGCTTAGATCGCGGGAGGGTGACAGATACGCAGTATTTT
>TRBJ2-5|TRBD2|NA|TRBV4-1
CASSYASGAQETQYF
TGCGCCAGCAGCTATGCTAGCGGGGCCCAAGAGACCCAGTACTTC
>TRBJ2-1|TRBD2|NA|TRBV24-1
CATSDPTSGGYNEQFF
TGTGCCACCAGTGACCCAACTAGCGGGGGTTACAATGAGCAGTTCTTC
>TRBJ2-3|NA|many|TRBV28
CASNSDGTDTQYF
TGTGCCAGCAATTCGGACGGCACAGATACGCAGTATTTT
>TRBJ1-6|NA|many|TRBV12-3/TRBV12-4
CASRPGAYNSPLHF
TGTGCCAGCAGGCCAGGTGCCTATAATTCACCCCTCCACTTT
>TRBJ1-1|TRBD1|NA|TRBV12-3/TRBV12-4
CASSSPTGANTEAFF
TGTGCCAGCAGTTCCCCAACAGGGGCGAACACTGAAGCTTTCTTT
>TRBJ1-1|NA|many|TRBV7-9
CASSPPSELHTEAFF
TGTGCCAGCAGCCCTCCCTCTGAGTTGCACACTGAAGCTTTCTTT
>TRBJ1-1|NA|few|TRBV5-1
CASSRTFRQGSATEAFF
TGCGCCAGCAGCCGGACATTCAGGCAGGGGTCGGCCACTGAAGCTTTCTTT
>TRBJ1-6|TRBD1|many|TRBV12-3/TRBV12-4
CASTRDRVSPLHF
TGTGCCAGCACCCGGGACAGGGTTTCACCCCTCCACTTT